Following are 10 T cell receptor beta chains from one sample sequenced in a study of cytomegalovirus exposure and HLA in healthy donors. Researchers ran the PCR with 60 Vbeta and 13 Jbeta primers. Assay: immunoSEQ multiplex PCR; the TCRdb copy retains only in-frame clones and omits some. The sample has around 190,000 clones; more than 70% are singletons. Sequenced sample: PBMCs. The receptors were gathered from a man between 35 and 55 years old in good health and CMV-seropositive.

The rearrangement uses TRBV18 and TRBJ1-1; D not resolved. V was clipped by 0 bases and J by 3 bases, with 14 bases between them. Germline-derived CDR1 and CDR2 are KGHSH and LQKENI. The CDR3 runs to 16 residues. The CDR3 DNA sequence: TGTGCCAGCTCACCACCGTTCAAGAACTCGGACACTGAAGCTTTCTTT. Amino acid sequence: CASSPPFKNSDTEAFF.

This rearrangement joins TRBV6-5 to TRBJ1-1; D gene ambiguous. The CDR3 is 14 residues long. Germline assignment: CDR1 MNHEY and CDR2 SVGAGI. Trimming took off 2 bases at V and 1 base at J, with 8 bases between the two ends. The CDR3 here is CASSYKGENTEAFF. The CDR3 nucleotides are TGTGCCAGCAGTTACAAGGGAGAGAACACTGAAGCTTTCTTT.

V usage is TRBV19 and J usage is TRBJ2-1; possible D gene TRBD2, 5 bases. Per germline, CDR1 LNHDA and CDR2 SQIVND (reference sequence). The CDR3 has 12 residues. V dropped 9 bases and J dropped 4 bases, with 10 bases sitting between them. CDR3 nucleotides: TGTGCCAGCACCGGGGTATACAATGAGCAGTTCTTC. Its protein product is CASTGVYNEQFF.

The chain couples TRBV7-9 to TRBJ2-5, with D possibly matching TRBD2 (6 bases). Germline CDR1 and CDR2: SEHNR and FQNEAQ (reference sequence). CDR3 size: 17 residues. Trimming stripped 2 bases from V and 5 bases from J, with 21 bases between. This chain's CDR3 is CASSLYRGMGFGETQYF. CDR3 coding DNA: TGTGCCAGCAGCTTATATCGGGGGATGGGGTTTGGGGAGACCCAGTACTTC.

The chain joins TRBV28 to TRBJ1-2; 11 bases map to TRBD1. Per the germline V gene, CDR1 is MDHEN and CDR2 is SYDVKM. The CDR3 extends over 15 amino acids. Trimming took 7 bases from V and 1 from J; bases not matched to a gene: 5. Here the CDR3 reads CASTTGTGGNYGYTF. The CDR3 DNA sequence: TGTGCCAGCACCACTGGGACAGGGGGTAACTATGGCTACACCTTC.

In this sample, this clone turned up a few times. The gene calls are TRBV27 and TRBJ2-7; TRBD1 aligns across 11 bases. Germline V gives CDR1 MNHEY, CDR2 SMNVEV (reference sequence). Trimming removed 8 bases from V and 5 bases from J; junction bases left unmatched: 8. The CDR3 runs 14 residues. CDR3 in amino acids: CASGRRDRGDEQYF. In DNA form, the CDR3 reads TGTGCCAGCGGAAGAAGGGACAGGGGGGACGAGCAGTACTTC.

The rearrangement links TRBV9 to TRBJ2-5, with 7 bases that match TRBD1. Germline-derived CDR1 and CDR2 are SGDLS and YYNGEE. V lost 3 bases and J lost 1; bases outside the gene matches: 3. This CDR3 has 14 residues. As DNA, the CDR3 is TGTGCCAGCAGCGAGGGACAGCTCCAAGAGACCCAGTACTTC. Residues: CASSEGQLQETQYF. Together with reference TRBV9 and TRBJ2-5, the CDR3 gives the full variable domain: DSGVTQTPKHLITATGQRVTLRCSPRSGDLSVYWYQQSLDQGLQFLIQYYNGEERAKGNILERFSAQQFPDLHSELNLSSLELGDSALYFCASSEGQLQETQYFGPGTRLLVL.

The rearrangement joins TRBV7-2 to TRBJ2-7, with TRBD2 matching over 11 bases. Germline assignment: CDR1 SGHTA and CDR2 FQGNSA. The CDR3 loop spans 16 amino acids. V lost 1 base to trimming and J lost 5 bases; unmatched junction nucleotides: 7. The CDR3 sequence: CASSLVTSGTKDEQYF. CDR3 sequence (DNA): TGTGCCAGCAGCTTAGTGACTAGCGGGACTAAGGACGAGCAGTACTTC.

In this sample, this clone turned up once. One end of the junction does not line up with germline, which may come from a read error. The chain uses TRBV5-4 and TRBJ2-7, with 10 positions matching TRBD2. CDR1 and CDR2 (germline): SGHNT, YYREEE (reference sequence). The length of the CDR3 is 15 residues. The CDR3 spells CAISQGLADSYEQYF. CDR3 DNA: TGTGCCATCAGCCAAGGACTAGCGGACTCCTACGAGCAGTACTTC.

J is TRBJ2-2 and V is TRBV7-2; 7 nucleotides agree with TRBD1. V gave up 5 bases and J gave up 7 bases; unmatched junction bases: 10. The CDR3 extends over 15 amino acids. Germline CDR1 and CDR2: SGHTA and FQGNSA. The CDR3 region has the DNA TGTGCCAGCAGCCCGAGGGGACAGAACTACGGGGAGCTGTTTTTT. Amino acid sequence: CASSPRGQNYGELFF.